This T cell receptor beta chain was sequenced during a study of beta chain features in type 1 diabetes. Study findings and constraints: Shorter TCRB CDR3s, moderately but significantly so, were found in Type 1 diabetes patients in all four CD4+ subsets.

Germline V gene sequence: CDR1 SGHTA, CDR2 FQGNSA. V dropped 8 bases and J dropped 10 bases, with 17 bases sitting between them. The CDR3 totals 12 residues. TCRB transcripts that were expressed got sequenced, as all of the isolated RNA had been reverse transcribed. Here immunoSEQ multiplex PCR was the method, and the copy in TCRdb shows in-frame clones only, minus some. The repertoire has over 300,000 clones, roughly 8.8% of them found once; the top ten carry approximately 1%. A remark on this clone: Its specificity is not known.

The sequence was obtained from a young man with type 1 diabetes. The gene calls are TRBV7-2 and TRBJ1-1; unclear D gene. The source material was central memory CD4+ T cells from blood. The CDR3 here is CASESPLGGAFF. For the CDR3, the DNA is TGTGCCAGCGAAAGCCCCCTAGGTGGAGCTTTCTTT.